This note documents a single T cell receptor beta chain sequence. Its specificity is not known. Trimming removed 2 bases from V and 3 bases from J; junction bases left unmatched: 5. This CDR3 is 14 amino acids long. CDR1 and CDR2 from the germline V gene are SGDLS and YYNGEE. An equimolar mix of two oligonucleotides served as the beta constant-region primer for TRBC1 and TRBC2. Ligated cDNA was amplified by four rounds of PCR with nested alpha and beta constant-region primers and SP2. Via MiXCR, TCRdb re-called the UMI-ligation and nested PCR reads, giving one row per CDR3 protein. Of approximately 140,000 distinct CDR3 sequences listed, 20% to 25% are singletons. The record originates from a study of naive and memory T cell subsets. The study's findings and limits: Especially in CD8 cells, naive repertoires contained a few larger clonotypes, possibly CD45RA-re-expressing memory cells.

The chain combines TRBV9 with TRBJ2-7, with 7 bases fitting TRBD2. The receptor was isolated from a human donor in good health. The sample comprised naive CD4+ T cells from blood. CDR3 amino acids: CASSVTAGSYEQYF. The CDR3 nucleotides read TGTGCCAGCAGCGTCACAGCGGGGAGCTACGAGCAGTACTTC.